This T cell receptor beta chain was recovered during a study of blood T cell repertoires in COVID-19. Study-wide background: Both acute and convalescent COVID-19 samples were obtained from the United States, Italy and Spain.

Germline V lookup: CDR1 SGHTS, CDR2 YDEGEE. V shed 4 bases and J 4 bases; nucleotides not matched to a gene: 5. This CDR3 region has 14 residues. Followed longitudinally, the Seattle patients had been enrolled during active infection. Clones were sequenced by immunoSEQ multiplex PCR, and TCRdb holds only the in-frame ones, with some missing. The sample shows roughly 120,000 clones, 80% to 95% of them seen only once. Sequenced sample: peripheral blood. The sequence was obtained from a middle-aged man with COVID-19, enrolled during active disease. The chain links TRBV5-8 to TRBJ1-5; 7 positions match TRBD1. The CDR3 bases are TGTGCCAGCAGCCCGGGACAGCTTAATCAGCCCCAGCATTTT. Translation gives CASSPGQLNQPQHF.